This TCR beta chain stems from a study of blood T cell repertoires in COVID-19 (dated by TCRdb to 2020 to 2022). A note on the overall study: Samples covering the acute and convalescent phases of COVID-19 were provided by collaborators in the United States, Italy and Spain. The material from the prospective study consisted of cDNA or gDNA derived from T cells, B-cell-depleted T cells, or PBMCs. Subjects who had been exposed to COVID-19, were actively infected with it, or had recovered from it provided the deeply sampled blood TCRbeta repertoires that made up the dataset. The repertoires were made available in a free public database intended to serve as a resource for research on the immune response to SARS-CoV-2. Samples came from the ongoing ImmuneRACE study (first 160 participants) plus 1,254 subjects from 6 global collaborators. Sample metadata almost always included a de-identified subject ID, COVID-19 status, age in years and sex. HLA class I and class II types, where available, came from metadata supplied by the sample provider rather than from assay-based typing.

The germline V gene provides CDR1 SGHTA and CDR2 FQGNSA. The CDR3 starts with the cysteine, ends with the phenylalanine, and has 14 residues. Only CDR3 DNA is held: 42 bases, read in frame from base 1. V ends up 7 bases short and J 2 bases short, with an unmatched junction base count of 6. TCRbeta CDR3 regions were amplified from genomic DNA by means of the immunoSEQ Assay, a bias-controlled multiplex PCR. As for how the authors treated the data: Within the assay, amplification of reference gene primers was used to estimate how many nucleated cells each sample contained. To quantify the absolute abundance of each unique TCRbeta CDR3 rearrangement, sequence reads were collapsed and filtered. Productive Simpson clonality was computed per sample as the square root of Simpson's diversity index over productive rearrangements. TCRdb stores this immuneACCESS table with in-frame sequences only. Part of the clones is absent; in the studies checked, under half of the shortfall reflects unresolved V genes, and no reason is known for the rest. V and J calls and clone size follow that table, whereas D and trimming were derived from the DNA. This sample comprises hundreds of thousands of clones, around 87% of them detected only once. Approximately 1.6% of the sample goes to the ten largest clones.

Study-level results and caveats: The quantity of clinical and demographic metadata differed by source and by participant and was supplied without curation.

Worth noting for this clone: The antigen it binds to is not known. No much larger clonotype is one base removed from it; base qualities were not supplied.

Participants in the prospective study were enrolled through a virtual design, were aged roughly 18 to 100 years, and lived in some 24 United States geographic areas. To assign participants to cohorts, the prospective study relied on clinical history that participants themselves reported in a screening survey and a study questionnaire. Recovered participants in ImmuneRACE Cohort 3 were defined as having two consecutive negative NP/OP PCR tests, clearance from a healthcare professional, or resolution of symptoms. In the prospective study, mobile phlebotomists collected whole blood, serum and a nasopharyngeal or oropharyngeal swab from each participant. Additional blood draws and questionnaires over an approximately 2-month period could optionally be provided by prospective study participants. Before DNA extraction, prospective study blood samples were shipped either frozen or at room temperature.

This receptor was obtained from a woman between 45 and 60 years old who had recovered from COVID-19. In this chain, TRBV7-2 is recombined with TRBJ1-1, with TRBD1 matching 8 junction bases. Sequenced material: PBMCs or T cells enriched from blood (not recorded which). The base sequence is TGTGCCAGCACCGAGACAGGGGTTAACACTGAAGCTTTCTTT. This codes for CASTETGVNTEAFF.